The TCR beta chain under discussion was sequenced for a study of OX40 agonist ivuxolimab in advanced cancers. Study-level information: Treatment of patients was with ivuxolimab, an agonistic anti-OX40 (CD134) antibody.

Data came from immunoSEQ multiplex PCR; TCRdb stores just in-frame clones and leaves some out. The sample holds about 12,000 clones, about 81% seen once. V lost 6 bases to trimming and J lost 1 base, with 10 bases between them. This CDR3 is 14 amino acids long. Germline assignment: CDR1 MNHEY and CDR2 SMNVEV (reference sequence). The sequence was obtained from an adult with an advanced solid tumor such as melanoma, head and neck, liver or kidney cancer. The rearrangement joins TRBV27 to TRBJ2-1; D remains unclear. The source was CD4+ or CD8+ T cells sorted from blood, collected in a trial of the OX40 agonist ivuxolimab. The CDR3 loop reads CASSMRSSYNEQFF. CDR3 bases: TGTGCCAGCAGCATGCGGTCATCCTACAATGAGCAGTTCTTC.